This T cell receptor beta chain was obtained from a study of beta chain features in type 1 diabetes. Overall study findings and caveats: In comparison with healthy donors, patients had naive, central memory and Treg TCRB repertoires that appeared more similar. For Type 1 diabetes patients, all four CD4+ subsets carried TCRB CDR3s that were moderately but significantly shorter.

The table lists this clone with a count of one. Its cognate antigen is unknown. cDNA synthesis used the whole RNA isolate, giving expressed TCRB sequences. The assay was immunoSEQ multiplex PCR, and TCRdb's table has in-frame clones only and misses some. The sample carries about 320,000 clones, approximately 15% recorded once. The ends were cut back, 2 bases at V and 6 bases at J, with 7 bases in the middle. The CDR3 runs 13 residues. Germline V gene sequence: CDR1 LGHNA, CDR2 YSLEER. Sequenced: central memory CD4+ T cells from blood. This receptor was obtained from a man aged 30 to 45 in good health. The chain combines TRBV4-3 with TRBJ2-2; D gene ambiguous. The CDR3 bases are TGCGCCAGCAGCCAACAGCTGGCCGGGGAGCTGTTTTTT. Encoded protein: CASSQQLAGELFF.